The clone carrying this T cell receptor beta chain occurred many times. The data stem from a study of HIV-infected children after antiretroviral therapy interruption. Study information: In continuous treatment, analyzed samples were from weeks 0, 48 and 150.

Germline V CDR1 and CDR2: LGHNA, YNFKEQ. The V end lost 0 bases, the J end lost 2 bases, and 8 bases lay between the germline ends. There are 14 residues in the CDR3. A 3' RACE protocol on RNA, with unique molecular identifiers, produced the TCR library. TCRdb re-analysed the 3' RACE reads in MiXCR, keeping a single row per CDR3 protein. Here the sample spans about 15,000 distinct CDR3 sequences, around 3.2% being singletons. The treatment denotes: PENTA 11 planned treatment interruption arm or continuous ART arm. Sorting from thawed PBMCs isolated naive CD4+ CD45RA+ CD45RO- T cells. This TCR derives from a child under 18 with HIV. J is TRBJ2-7 and V is TRBV4-2, with no clear D. Sample: CD45RA+ CD4+ T cells from PBMCs, taken from a donor given antiretroviral therapy, either interrupted or continuous. Noted subset: naive CD4+ CD45RA+ CD45RO- T cells. In nucleotides, the CDR3 is TGTGCCAGCAGCCAAGAAGCCAGCACCTACGAGCAGTACTTC. Translating gives CASSQEASTYEQYF.